The present TCR beta chain was sequenced within a study of shared clonotypes between healthy human individuals. CDR1 SNHLY and CDR2 FYNNEI come from the germline V gene. The V and J ends lost 6 bases and 1 base respectively, with 17 bases between them. The CDR3 totals 16 residues. This table comes from immunoSEQ multiplex PCR, and its TCRdb copy is limited to in-frame clones, with some not included. Of about 2.3 million clones in the sample, 90% to 95% were seen once. Specimen: naive CD4+ T cells from PBMCs. Subset of the sample: CD45RA+ positively selected. This TCR came from a man aged 18 to 30 in good health. Some clones in this sample may be carry-over from other donors' samples. The genes are TRBV2 and TRBJ2-3; maybe TRBD1 (6 bases). The CDR3 region has the DNA TGTGCCAGCAGATTCCTCCAGGGGCACGGCACAGATACGCAGTATTTT. It codes for CASRFLQGHGTDTQYF.